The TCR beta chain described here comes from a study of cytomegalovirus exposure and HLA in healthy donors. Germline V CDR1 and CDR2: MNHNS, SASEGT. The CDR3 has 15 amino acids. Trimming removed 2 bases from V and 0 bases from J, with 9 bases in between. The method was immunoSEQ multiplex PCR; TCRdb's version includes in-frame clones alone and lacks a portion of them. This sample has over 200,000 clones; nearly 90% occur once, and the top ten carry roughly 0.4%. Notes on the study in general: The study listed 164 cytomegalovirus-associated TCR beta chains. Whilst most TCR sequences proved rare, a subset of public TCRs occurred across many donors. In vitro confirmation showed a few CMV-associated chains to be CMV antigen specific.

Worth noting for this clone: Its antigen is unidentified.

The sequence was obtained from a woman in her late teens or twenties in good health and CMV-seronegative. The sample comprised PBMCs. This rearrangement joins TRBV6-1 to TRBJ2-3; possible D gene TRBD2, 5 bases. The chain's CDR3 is CASSELRDSTDTQYF. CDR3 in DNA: TGTGCCAGCAGTGAATTGAGGGATAGCACAGATACGCAGTATTTT.